This T cell receptor (beta chain) was observed in a study of technical replicates of blood from a handful of donors (dated by TCRdb to about 2017). According to the germline V gene, CDR1 reads SGDLS and CDR2 reads YYNGEE. Deletion took 4 bases off V and 1 base off J, with a span of 20 bases between the germline ends. From its cysteine to its phenylalanine, the CDR3 spans 17 amino acids. CDR3 DNA is the only sequence kept; it has 51 bases, read in frame from the first base. Turning to this clone: It has no known antigen specificity. No base-level quality is on record; no much larger clone is a single base apart.

The library relied on the immunoSEQ multiplex PCR assay. In TCRdb, the immuneACCESS table is reduced to in-frame sequences with V and J assigned. These tables do not hold every clone; where another copy was compared, an unresolved V gene accounts for under half, and the others remain unexplained. The sample table holds roughly 79,000 clones, of which around 92% were seen once. The ten largest clones add up to about 0.36% of the sample. This clonotype originated in a human donor in good health. Some clones in this sample may be carry-over from other donors' samples. The sequencing input was T cells isolated from PBMCs. The chain is made from TRBV9 and TRBJ1-1; TRBD1 might be the D gene, on 6 matching bases. The CDR3: CASSPGIKVGGNTEAFF. At the DNA level, the sequence is TGTGCCAGCAGCCCCGGGATCAAGGTAGGGGGGAACACTGAAGCTTTCTTT.